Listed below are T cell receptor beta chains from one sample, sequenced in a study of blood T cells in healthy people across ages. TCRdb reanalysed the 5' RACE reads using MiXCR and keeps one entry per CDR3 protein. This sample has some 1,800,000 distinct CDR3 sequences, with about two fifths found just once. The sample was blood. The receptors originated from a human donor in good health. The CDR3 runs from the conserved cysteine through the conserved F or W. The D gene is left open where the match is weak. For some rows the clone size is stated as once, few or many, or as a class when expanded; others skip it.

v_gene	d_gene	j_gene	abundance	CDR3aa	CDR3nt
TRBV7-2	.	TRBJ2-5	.	CASSSRGWVGGETQYF	TGTGCCAGCAGCTCCCGCGGGTGGGTGGGGGGAGAGACCCAGTACTTC
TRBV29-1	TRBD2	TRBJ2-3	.	CSVWTSMDTQYF	TGCAGCGTATGGACTAGCATGGATACGCAGTATTTT
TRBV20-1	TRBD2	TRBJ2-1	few	CSAPRVAGGHSEQFF	TGCAGTGCGCCACGGGTAGCGGGGGGGCATAGTGAGCAGTTCTTC
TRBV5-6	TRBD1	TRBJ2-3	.	CVSSETGSEDTQYF	TGTGTCAGCAGCGAGACAGGGAGTGAAGATACGCAGTATTTT
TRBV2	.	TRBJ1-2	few	CASSEDWTDLNYGYTF	TGTGCCAGCAGTGAGGACTGGACAGACCTTAACTATGGCTACACCTTC
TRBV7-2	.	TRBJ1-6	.	CASMWVQGSPLHF	TGTGCCAGCATGTGGGTCCAGGGATCACCCCTCCACTTT
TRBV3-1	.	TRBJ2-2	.	CASSQRQVTGELFF	TGTGCCAGCAGCCAACGCCAGGTCACCGGGGAGCTGTTTTTT
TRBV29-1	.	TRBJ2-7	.	CGVDQGYEQYF	TGCGGCGTCGACCAGGGTTACGAGCAGTACTTC
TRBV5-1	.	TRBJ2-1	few	CASSPVLPSYNEQFF	TGCGCCAGCAGCCCCGTTCTGCCCTCCTACAATGAGCAGTTCTTC
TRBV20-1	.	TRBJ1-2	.	CSARFRDYGYTF	TGCAGTGCTAGATTCAGGGATTATGGCTACACCTTC
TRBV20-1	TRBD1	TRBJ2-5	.	CSASAWTGSQETQYF	TGCAGTGCTAGTGCCTGGACAGGATCACAAGAGACCCAGTACTTC
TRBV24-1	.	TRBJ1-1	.	CATPGGPRNTEAFF	TGTGCCACTCCGGGGGGGCCCAGGAACACTGAAGCTTTCTTT
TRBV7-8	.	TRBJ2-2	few	CASLVWDLYTGELFF	TGTGCCAGCTTGGTCTGGGACTTATACACCGGGGAGCTGTTTTTT
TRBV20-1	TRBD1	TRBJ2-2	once	CSARTGTNTGELFF	TGCAGTGCTCGGACAGGGACGAACACCGGGGAGCTGTTTTTT
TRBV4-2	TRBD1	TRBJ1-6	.	CASSQEGTGGFSPLHF	TGTGCCAGCAGCCAAGAAGGGACAGGGGGTTTTTCACCCCTCCACTTT
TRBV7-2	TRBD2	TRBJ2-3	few	CASTFPGTSGGVSDTQYF	TGTGCCAGCACCTTCCCCGGGACTAGCGGGGGGGTATCAGATACGCAGTATTTT
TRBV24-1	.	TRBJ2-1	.	CATSERTIEQFF	TGTGCCACCAGTGAGAGGACTATTGAGCAGTTCTTC
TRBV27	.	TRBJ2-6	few	CASSPGPTKSSGANVLTF	TGTGCCAGCAGTCCGGGGCCCACAAAGAGCTCTGGGGCCAACGTCCTGACTTTC
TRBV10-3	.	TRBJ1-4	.	CAITDRPDEKLFF	TGTGCCATCACAGACAGGCCTGATGAAAAACTGTTTTTT
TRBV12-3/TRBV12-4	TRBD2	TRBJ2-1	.	CASRVAGGLQNEQFF	TGTGCCAGCAGGGTAGCGGGGGGCCTCCAAAATGAGCAGTTCTTC
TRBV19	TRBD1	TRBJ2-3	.	CASSTGQGPDTQYF	TGTGCCAGTAGTACTGGACAGGGTCCGGATACGCAGTATTTT
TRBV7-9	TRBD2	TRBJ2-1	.	CASSLGSLSTSGGNYNEQFF	TGTGCCAGCAGCTTAGGGTCGTTGAGTACTAGCGGGGGGAACTACAATGAGCAGTTCTTC
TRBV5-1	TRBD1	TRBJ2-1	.	CASSLNPGTGNNEQFF	TGCGCCAGCAGCTTGAACCCCGGGACAGGGAACAATGAGCAGTTCTTC
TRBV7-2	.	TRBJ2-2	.	CASSLVTHGRELFF	TGTGCCAGCAGCTTAGTCACTCACGGCCGGGAGCTGTTTTTT
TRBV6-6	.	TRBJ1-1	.	CASSAGGRNTEAFF	TGTGCCAGCAGCGCCGGGGGGAGGAACACTGAAGCTTTCTTT
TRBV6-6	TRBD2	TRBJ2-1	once	CASSYSGGGAWDEQFF	TGTGCCAGCAGTTACTCGGGCGGGGGGGCCTGGGATGAGCAGTTCTTC
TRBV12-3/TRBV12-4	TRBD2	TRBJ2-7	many	CASSLLGLAGGEQYF	TGTGCCAGCAGCTTACTTGGACTAGCGGGGGGTGAGCAGTACTTC
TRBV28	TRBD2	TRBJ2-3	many	CASREGLAGLDTQYF	TGTGCCAGCAGGGAGGGACTAGCGGGGCTTGATACGCAGTATTTT
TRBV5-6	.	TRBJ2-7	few	CASNSRDRTPYEQYF	TGTGCCAGCAACTCACGCGACAGGACCCCTTACGAGCAGTACTTC
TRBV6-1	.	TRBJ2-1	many	CASSEALEGFEQFF	TGTGCCAGCAGTGAAGCCCTAGAGGGTTTTGAGCAGTTCTTC
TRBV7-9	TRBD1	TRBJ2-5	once	CASSTGQGVRQETQYF	TGTGCCAGCAGTACAGGACAGGGAGTGCGGCAAGAGACCCAGTACTTC
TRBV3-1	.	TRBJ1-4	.	CASSQGGGRILFF	TGTGCCAGCAGCCAAGGAGGCGGACGGATACTGTTTTTT
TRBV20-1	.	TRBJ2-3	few	CSATNREGQETQYF	TGCAGTGCAACAAACAGGGAGGGCCAAGAGACCCAGTATTTT
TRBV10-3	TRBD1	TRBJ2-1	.	CAISGQGLEQVF	TGTGCCATCAGCGGACAGGGTCTTGAGCAGGTCTTC
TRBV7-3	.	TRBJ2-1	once	CASSPRGVNNEQFF	TGTGCCAGCAGCCCGAGGGGGGTGAACAATGAGCAGTTCTTC
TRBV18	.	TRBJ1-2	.	CANSPPGNYGYTF	TGTGCCAACTCACCACCAGGGAACTATGGCTACACCTTC
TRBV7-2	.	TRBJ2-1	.	CASSFGRLNEQFF	TGTGCCAGCAGCTTTGGGCGACTCAATGAGCAGTTCTTC
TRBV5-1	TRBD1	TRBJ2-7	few	CASRRGQGIDEQYF	TGCGCCAGCAGACGAGGACAGGGGATCGACGAGCAGTACTTC
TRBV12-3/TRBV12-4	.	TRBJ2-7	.	CTSSSTQRTYEQYF	TGTACCAGCTCATCTACCCAGAGGACCTACGAGCAGTACTTC
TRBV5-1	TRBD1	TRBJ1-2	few	CASSLEGGQGSGYTF	TGCGCCAGCAGCTTGGAAGGGGGACAGGGAAGTGGCTACACCTTC
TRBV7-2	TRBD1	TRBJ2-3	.	CASSLLRGLGTDTQYF	TGTGCCAGCAGCTTATTGAGGGGGCTTGGCACAGATACGCAGTATTTT
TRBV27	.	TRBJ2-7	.	CASSLRSSSYEQYF	TGTGCCAGCAGCCTCCGTTCTTCGTCCTACGAGCAGTACTTC